This T cell receptor (beta chain) was found in a study of regulatory dendritic cells for organ transplantation. At the level of the study: Regulatory dendritic cells came from monocytes given vitamin D3 and IL-10. The study's findings and limits: Mature dendritic cells appeared to drive more memory CD8+ clonal expansion than regulatory ones. Considerable individual heterogeneity was seen in alloreactive memory CD8+ T cells.

Repertoires were generated with immunoSEQ multiplex PCR, while TCRdb's copy carries only in-frame clones and drops some. Of several thousand clones in the sample, 60% to 85% were seen once. About this clone: Its antigen is still unknown.

CDR1 and CDR2 (germline): SGHTA, FQGNSA. CDR3 length equals 14 residues. The V end lost 0 bases, the J end lost 10 bases, and 12 bases lay between the germline ends. CFSE-labeled sorted T cells met regulatory or mature dendritic cells for 4 to 6 days. The chain links TRBV7-2 to TRBJ1-4; D may be TRBD1 (5 bases). What was sequenced was memory CD8+ T cells from blood cultured with dendritic cells. Subset given: CD45RO+ memory T cells. The receptor comes from a human donor in good health. CDR3 sequence reads: CASSLAYGAGKLFF. CDR3 sequence (DNA): TGTGCCAGCAGCTTAGCTTACGGGGCGGGAAAACTGTTTTTT. The whole variable domain, filled in from reference TRBV7-2 and TRBJ1-4, reads GAGVSQSPSNKVTEKGKDVELRCDPISGHTALYWYRQSLGQGLEFLIYFQGNSAPDKSGLPSDRFSAERTGGSVSTLTIQRTQQEDSAVYLCASSLAYGAGKLFFGSGTQLSVL.